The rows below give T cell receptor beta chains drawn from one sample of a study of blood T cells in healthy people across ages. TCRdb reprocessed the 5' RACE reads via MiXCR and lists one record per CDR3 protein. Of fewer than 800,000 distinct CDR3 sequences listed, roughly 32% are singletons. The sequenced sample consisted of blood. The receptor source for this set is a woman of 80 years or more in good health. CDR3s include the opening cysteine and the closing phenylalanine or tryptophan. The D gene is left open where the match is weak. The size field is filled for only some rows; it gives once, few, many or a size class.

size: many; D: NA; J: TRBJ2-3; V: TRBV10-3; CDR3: CAISEPSTDTQYF; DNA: TGTGCCATCAGTGAGCCCAGCACAGATACGCAGTATTTT
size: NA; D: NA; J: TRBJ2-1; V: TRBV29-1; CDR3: CCAIGGGSSYNEQFF; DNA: TGCTGCGCCATAGGGGGGGGCAGCTCCTACAATGAGCAGTTCTTC
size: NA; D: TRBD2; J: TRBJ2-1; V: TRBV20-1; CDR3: CSALGGSGLANDEQFF; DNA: TGCAGTGCCCTAGGCGGCTCGGGACTAGCTAATGATGAGCAGTTCTTC
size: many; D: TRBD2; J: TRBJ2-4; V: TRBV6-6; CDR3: CASSRTSGKSTVNIQYF; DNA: TGTGCCAGCAGCCGGACTAGCGGAAAGTCAACGGTAAACATTCAGTACTTC
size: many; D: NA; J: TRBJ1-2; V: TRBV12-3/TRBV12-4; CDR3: CASRTPGERDGYTF; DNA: TGTGCCAGCAGGACCCCGGGGGAACGGGATGGCTACACCTTC
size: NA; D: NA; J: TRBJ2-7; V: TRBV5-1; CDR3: CASSSNGGDWYEQYF; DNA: TGCGCCAGCAGCTCGAACGGAGGGGATTGGTACGAGCAGTACTTC
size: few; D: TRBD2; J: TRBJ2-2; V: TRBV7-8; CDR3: CASSLATSGGLGELFF; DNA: TGTGCCAGCAGCTTAGCGACTAGCGGGGGTCTCGGGGAGCTGTTTTTT
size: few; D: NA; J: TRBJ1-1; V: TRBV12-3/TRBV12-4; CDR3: CASSLDSGSAFF; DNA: TGTGCCAGCAGTTTAGATTCGGGTTCGGCTTTCTTT
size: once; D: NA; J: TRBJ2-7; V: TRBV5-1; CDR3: CASSHQLIGGENQYEQYF; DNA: TGCGCCAGCAGCCACCAGTTGATAGGCGGAGAGAACCAGTACGAGCAGTACTTC
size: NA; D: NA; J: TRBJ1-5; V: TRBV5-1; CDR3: CASGLEGVGNQPQHF; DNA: TGCGCCAGCGGCTTGGAGGGGGTTGGTAATCAGCCCCAGCATTTT
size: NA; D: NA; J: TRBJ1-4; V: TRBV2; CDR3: CASSSGILGEKLFF; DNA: TGTGCCAGCAGTTCCGGGATACTGGGGGAAAAACTGTTTTTT
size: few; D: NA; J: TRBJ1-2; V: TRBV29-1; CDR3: CSGEGLNYGYTF; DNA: TGCAGTGGTGAGGGGCTTAACTATGGCTACACCTTC
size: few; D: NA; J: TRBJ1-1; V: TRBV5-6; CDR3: CASSLALRSGTTTEAFF; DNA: TGTGCCAGCAGCTTGGCCCTGAGGTCAGGGACGACCACTGAAGCTTTCTTT
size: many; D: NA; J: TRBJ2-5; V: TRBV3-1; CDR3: CASSQVRGGGETQYF; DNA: TGTGCCAGCAGCCAAGTGCGGGGCGGTGGAGAGACCCAGTACTTC
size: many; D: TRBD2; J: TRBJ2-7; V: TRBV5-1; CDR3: CASSFNAASGGFPSEQYF; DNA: TGCGCCAGCAGCTTCAACGCCGCTAGCGGGGGGTTCCCCTCCGAGCAGTACTTC
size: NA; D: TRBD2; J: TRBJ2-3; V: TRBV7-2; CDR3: CASSLSRLAGVSQYF; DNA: TGTGCCAGCAGCTTAAGCCGACTAGCGGGAGTCTCGCAGTATTTT
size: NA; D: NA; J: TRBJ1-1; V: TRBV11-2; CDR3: CASSRSGVNTEAFF; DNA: TGTGCCAGCAGCCGCTCCGGGGTGAACACTGAAGCTTTCTTT
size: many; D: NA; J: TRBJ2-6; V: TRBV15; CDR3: CATTLRRASGANVLTF; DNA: TGTGCCACCACCCTAAGGAGGGCCTCTGGGGCCAACGTCCTGACTTTC
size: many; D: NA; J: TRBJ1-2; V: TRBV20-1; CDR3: CSAQGSSNYGYTF; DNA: TGCAGTGCTCAGGGGAGCAGCAACTATGGCTACACCTTC
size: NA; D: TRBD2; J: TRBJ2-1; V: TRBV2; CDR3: CATSSGGDNEQFF; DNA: TGTGCCACCTCTAGCGGTGGTGACAATGAGCAGTTCTTC
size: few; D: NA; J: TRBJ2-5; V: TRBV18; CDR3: CASSPRDERYF; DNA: TGTGCCAGCTCACCACGAGATGAGCGGTACTTC
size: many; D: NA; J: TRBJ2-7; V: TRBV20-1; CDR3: CSAPISNSYEQYF; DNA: TGCAGTGCCCCTATTTCCAACTCCTACGAGCAGTACTTC
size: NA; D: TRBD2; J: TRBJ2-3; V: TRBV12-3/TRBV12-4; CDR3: CASSSGGALDTQYF; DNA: TGTGCCAGCAGTAGCGGGGGGGCGCTAGATACGCAGTATTTT
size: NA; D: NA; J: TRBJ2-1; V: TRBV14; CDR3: CASSPLPSAEQFF; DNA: TGTGCCAGCAGCCCCCTCCCAAGCGCCGAGCAGTTCTTC
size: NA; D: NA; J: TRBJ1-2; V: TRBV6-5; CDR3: CASSRGPSNYGYTF; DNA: TGTGCCAGCAGCCGAGGACCATCTAACTATGGCTACACCTTC
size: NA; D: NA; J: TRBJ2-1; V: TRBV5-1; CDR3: CASSDGSSGLYNEQFF; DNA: TGCGCCAGCAGCGACGGATCCTCGGGCCTCTACAATGAGCAGTTCTTC
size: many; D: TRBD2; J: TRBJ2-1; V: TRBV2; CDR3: CASSERGLAYNEQFF; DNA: TGTGCCAGCAGTGAGAGAGGACTAGCCTACAATGAGCAGTTCTTC
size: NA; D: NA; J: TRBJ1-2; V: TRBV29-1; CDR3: CSVVLLGEGYGYTF; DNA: TGCAGCGTTGTCTTGCTCGGGGAAGGCTATGGCTACACCTTC
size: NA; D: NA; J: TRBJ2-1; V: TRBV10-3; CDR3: CAIITGDNEQCF; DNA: TGTGCCATCATCACCGGGGACAATGAGCAGTGCTTC
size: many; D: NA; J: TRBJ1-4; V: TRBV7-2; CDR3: CASSLHGFRVGNEKLFF; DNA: TGTGCCAGCAGCTTACATGGGTTCCGGGTCGGTAATGAAAAACTGTTTTTT
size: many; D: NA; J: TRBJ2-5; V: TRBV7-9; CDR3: CASSLPGSVKETQYF; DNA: TGTGCCAGCAGCTTACCCGGGTCAGTAAAAGAGACCCAGTACTTC
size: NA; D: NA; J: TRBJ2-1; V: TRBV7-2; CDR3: CASSLGRPGTYNEQFF; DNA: TGTGCCAGCAGCCTTGGGCGGCCAGGGACCTACAATGAGCAGTTCTTC
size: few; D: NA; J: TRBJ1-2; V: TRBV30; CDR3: CATMRGAGGYTF; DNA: TGTGCCACAATGCGAGGGGCGGGTGGCTACACCTTC
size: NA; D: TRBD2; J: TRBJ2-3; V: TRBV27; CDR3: CASSLYGPPSGRNTDTQYF; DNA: TGTGCCAGCAGTTTATATGGACCTCCCAGCGGGAGGAACACAGATACGCAGTATTTT
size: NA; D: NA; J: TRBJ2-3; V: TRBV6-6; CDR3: CAASEGRTDTQYF; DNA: TGTGCCGCTTCGGAGGGGAGAACAGATACGCAGTATTTT
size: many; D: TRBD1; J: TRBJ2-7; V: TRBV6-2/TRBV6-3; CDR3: CASSYRQGSGPYEQYF; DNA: TGTGCCAGCAGTTACCGACAGGGATCCGGACCCTACGAGCAGTACTTC
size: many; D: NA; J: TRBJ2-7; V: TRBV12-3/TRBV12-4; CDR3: CASSLSRSSYEQYF; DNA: TGTGCCAGCAGTTTATCGCGCAGCTCCTACGAGCAGTACTTC
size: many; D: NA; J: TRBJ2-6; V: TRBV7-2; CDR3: CASSLEGRHSGANVLTF; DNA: TGTGCCAGCAGCTTAGAAGGCCGCCATTCTGGGGCCAACGTCCTGACTTTC
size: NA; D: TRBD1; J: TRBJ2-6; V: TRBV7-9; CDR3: CASSVLGTAHSGANVRTF; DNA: TGTGCCAGCAGCGTCCTCGGGACAGCGCACTCTGGGGCCAACGTCCGGACTTTC
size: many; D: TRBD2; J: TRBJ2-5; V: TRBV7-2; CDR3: CASSVGGTSGYQETQYF; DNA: TGTGCCAGCAGCGTGGGGGGAACTAGCGGATACCAAGAGACCCAGTACTTC
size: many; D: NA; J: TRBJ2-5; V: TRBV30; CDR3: CALGLQETQYF; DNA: TGTGCCTTGGGACTGCAAGAGACCCAGTACTTC
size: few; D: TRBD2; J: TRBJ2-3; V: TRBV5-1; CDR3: CASSFERESTDTQYF; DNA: TGCGCCAGCAGCTTCGAGCGGGAGAGCACAGATACGCAGTATTTT
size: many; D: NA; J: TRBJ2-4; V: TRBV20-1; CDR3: CSAREPRTAANIQYF; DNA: TGCAGTGCTAGAGAGCCAAGGACCGCCGCTAACATTCAGTACTTC
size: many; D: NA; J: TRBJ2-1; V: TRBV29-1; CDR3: CSVGQGGGYNEQFF; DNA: TGCAGCGTTGGACAGGGAGGAGGCTACAATGAGCAGTTCTTC
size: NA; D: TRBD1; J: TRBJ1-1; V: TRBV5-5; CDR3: CASSLARGTADTEAFF; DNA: TGTGCCAGCAGCTTGGCCCGGGGGACAGCAGACACTGAAGCTTTCTTT
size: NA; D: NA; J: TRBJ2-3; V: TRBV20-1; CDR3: CSAPQEGDTQYF; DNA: TGCAGTGCTCCCCAAGAGGGGGATACGCAGTATTTT
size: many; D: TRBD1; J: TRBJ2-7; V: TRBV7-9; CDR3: CASSPLGQGASEQYF; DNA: TGTGCCAGCAGCCCTTTGGGACAGGGGGCCTCCGAGCAGTACTTC
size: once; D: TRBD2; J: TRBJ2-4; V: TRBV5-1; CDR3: CASSQTFRGDGSLDIQYF; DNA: TGCGCCAGCAGCCAAACCTTCCGGGGGGACGGTTCTCTAGACATTCAGTACTTC
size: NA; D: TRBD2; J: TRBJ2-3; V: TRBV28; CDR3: CASSGTSVTDMQYF; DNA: TGTGCCAGCAGTGGGACTAGCGTCACAGATATGCAGTATTTT
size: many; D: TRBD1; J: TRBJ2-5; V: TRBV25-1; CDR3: CASRPPWTGEVWETQYF; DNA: TGTGCCAGCAGGCCCCCCTGGACAGGGGAAGTCTGGGAGACCCAGTACTTC
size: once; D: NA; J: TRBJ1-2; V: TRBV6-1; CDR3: CASSADPRDYGYTF; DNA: TGTGCCAGCAGTGCGGATCCCAGGGACTATGGCTACACCTTC
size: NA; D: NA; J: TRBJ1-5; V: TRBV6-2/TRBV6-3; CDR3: CASTSDMLKPQHF; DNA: TGTGCCAGCACGTCGGACATGCTTAAGCCCCAGCATTTT
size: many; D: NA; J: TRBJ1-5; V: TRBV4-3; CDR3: CASSQDVSGFNQPQHF; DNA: TGCGCCAGCAGCCAAGATGTATCAGGGTTTAATCAGCCCCAGCATTTT
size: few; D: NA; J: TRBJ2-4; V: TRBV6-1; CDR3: CASRDSRLGKNIQYF; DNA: TGTGCCAGCAGGGACTCCCGGTTGGGCAAAAACATTCAGTACTTC
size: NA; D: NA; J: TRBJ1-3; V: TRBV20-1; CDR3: CSASPGNTIYF; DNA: TGCAGTGCTAGCCCCGGAAACACCATATATTTT